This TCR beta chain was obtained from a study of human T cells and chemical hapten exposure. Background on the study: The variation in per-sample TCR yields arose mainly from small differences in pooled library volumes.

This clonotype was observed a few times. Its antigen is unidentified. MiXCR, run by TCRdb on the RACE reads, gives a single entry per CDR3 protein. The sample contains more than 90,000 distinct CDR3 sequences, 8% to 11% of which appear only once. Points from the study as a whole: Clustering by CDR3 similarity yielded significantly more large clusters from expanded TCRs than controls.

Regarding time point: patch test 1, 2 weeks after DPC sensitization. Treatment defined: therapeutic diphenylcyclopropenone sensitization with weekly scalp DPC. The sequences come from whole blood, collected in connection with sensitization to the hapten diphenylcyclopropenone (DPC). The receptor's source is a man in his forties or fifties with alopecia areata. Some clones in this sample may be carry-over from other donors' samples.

CDR3 bases: TGTGCCAGCAGCCCGACAGGGGGAGGTTACTATGGCTACACCTTC. Translating gives CASSPTGGGYYGYTF. The J gene is TRBJ1-2, the V gene TRBV7-8; 9 bases fit TRBD1. The CDR3 totals 15 residues. V dropped 5 bases and J dropped 3; count of bases not matched to a gene: 7. Germline CDR1 and CDR2: SGHVS and FQNEAQ.